This T cell receptor beta chain was sequenced in a study of OX40 agonist ivuxolimab in advanced cancers. Background on the study: Participants could have had prior anti-PD-1, anti-PD-L1 or anti-CTLA-4 therapy, and around 40% had some.

On this clone itself: Its antigen is not identified.

Sequenced by immunoSEQ multiplex PCR; TCRdb stores in-frame clones only, minus some. Of around 80,000 clones listed, 84% were seen once; the top ten hold under 3.5%. V lost 1 base to trimming and J lost 5 bases, with 9 bases between them. The CDR3 covers 13 residues. Germline V lookup: CDR1 SGHDT, CDR2 YYEEEE. Overall study findings and caveats: With doses of 0.1 to 3.0 mg/kg, CD4+ and CD8+ blood T cells had undergone clonal expansion by week 6.

This chain connects TRBV5-6 to TRBJ2-5; no definite D call. The specimen was CD4+ or CD8+ T cells sorted from blood, collected in a trial of the OX40 agonist ivuxolimab. The receptor was derived from an adult with an advanced solid tumor such as melanoma, head and neck, liver or kidney cancer. CDR3 sequence: CASSLLARETQYF. DNA for the CDR3: TGTGCCAGCAGCTTGTTAGCCCGGGAGACCCAGTACTTC. Full variable domain (missing parts from reference TRBV5-6 and TRBJ2-5): DAGVTQSPTHLIKTRGQQVTLRCSPKSGHDTVSWYQQALGQGPQFIFQYYEEEERQRGNFPDRFSGHQFPNYSSELNVNALLLGDSALYLCASSLLARETQYFGPGTRLLVL.